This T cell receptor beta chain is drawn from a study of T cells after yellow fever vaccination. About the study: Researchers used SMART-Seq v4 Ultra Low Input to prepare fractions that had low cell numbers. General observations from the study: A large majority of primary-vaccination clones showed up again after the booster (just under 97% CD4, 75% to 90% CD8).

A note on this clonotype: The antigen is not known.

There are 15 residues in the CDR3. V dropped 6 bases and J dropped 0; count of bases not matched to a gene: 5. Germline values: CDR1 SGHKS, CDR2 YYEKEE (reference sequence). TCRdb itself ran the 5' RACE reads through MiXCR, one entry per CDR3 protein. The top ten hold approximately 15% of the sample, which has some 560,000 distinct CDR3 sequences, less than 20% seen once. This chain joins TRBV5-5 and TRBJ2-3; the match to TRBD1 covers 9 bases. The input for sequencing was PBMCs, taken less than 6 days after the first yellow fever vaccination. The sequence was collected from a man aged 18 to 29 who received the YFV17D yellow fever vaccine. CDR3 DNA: TGTGCCAGCACCACAGGGGGCCGTAGCACAGATACGCAGTATTTT. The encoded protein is CASTTGGRSTDTQYF.